The 25 T cell receptor beta chains given below trace back to one sample, sequenced in a study of identical twins. TCRdb itself ran the 5' RACE reads through MiXCR, one entry per CDR3 protein. The table lists 1.5 million to 2 million distinct CDR3 sequences, roughly a third of them singletons. The sample taken for sequencing was cord blood. These receptors were taken from a newborn girl in good health.

The chain uses TRBV3-1 and TRBJ2-3, with 10 positions matching TRBD2. The trim removed 8 bases at V and 8 bases at J, leaving 10 bases unmatched. Germline V gene data show CDR1 as LGHDT and CDR2 as YNNKEL (reference sequence). This CDR3 has 14 amino acids. The CDR3 bases are TGTGCCAGCGCCATGAGCGGGGGGGTTCTTACGCAGTATTTT. It yields the protein CASAMSGGVLTQYF.

In the case of this clonotype: Germline and junction disagree at one end, which may indicate a read error. The J gene is TRBJ2-5, the V gene TRBV7-6; D unresolved. The CDR3 is 11 amino acids. Germline V gene sequence: CDR1 SGHVS, CDR2 FNYEAQ. CDR3 protein: CASSLLETRYF. CDR3 DNA: TGTGCCAGCAGCTTATTAGAGACCCGGTACTTC. The full variable domain, with the rest looked up from reference TRBV7-6 and TRBJ2-5, is GAGVSQSPRYKVTKRGQDVALRCDPISGHVSLYWYRQALGQGPEFLTYFNYEAQQDKSGLPNDRFSAERPEGSISTLTIQRTEQRDSAMYRCASSLLETRYFGPGTRLLVL.

A few counts support this clonotype. The genes are TRBV5-1 and TRBJ2-5, with 7 bases identical to TRBD1. The junction had 11 bases not matched to a gene; V was cut back by 4 bases and J by 5 bases. Germline V gene lookup returns CDR1 SGHRS and CDR2 YFSETQ. The CDR3 loop spans 15 amino acids. The CDR3: CASSHSLTGVETQYF. The CDR3 DNA follows: TGCGCCAGCAGCCATTCGCTAACAGGGGTGGAGACCCAGTACTTC.

This clonotype was seen just once. Germline is not matched at one junction end, which may reflect a read error. This chain uses TRBV9 with TRBJ2-1; D is perhaps TRBD2 (6 bases). The CDR3 has 18 residues. CDR1 and CDR2 (germline): SGDLS, YYNGEE. CDR3 region: CASSVGASEEMSYNDQFF. The CDR3 nucleotides read TGTGCCAGCAGCGTAGGGGCTAGCGAAGAAATGAGCTACAATGATCAGTTCTTC.

This clonotype was seen at least ten times. The genes are TRBV29-1 and TRBJ2-7, with 7 positions matching TRBD2. The CDR3 extends over 12 amino acids. Germline V gives CDR1 SQVTM, CDR2 ANQGSEA. Trimming cost V 6 bases and J 3 bases; bases outside gene matches: 5. CDR3 DNA sequence: TGCAGCGTCATACCGGGAGGCTACGAGCAGTACTTC. This gives the protein CSVIPGGYEQYF.

This chain connects TRBV28 to TRBJ1-4; 12 nucleotides match TRBD1. Germline V gives CDR1 MDHEN, CDR2 SYDVKM. The CDR3 extends over 16 amino acids. The junction had 12 bases not matched to a gene; V was cut back by 6 bases and J by 10 bases. CDR3 sequence (DNA): TGTGCCAGCAGCACAACCGGGACAGGGGGCGCGGGAAAACTGTTTTTT. Amino acid sequence: CASSTTGTGGAGKLFF.

This clonotype was counted between two and nine times. The rearrangement links TRBV6-5 to TRBJ1-2, with D unclear. V shed 5 bases and J shed 4 bases, with 17 bases lying between them. There are 15 residues in the CDR3. Germline V gene data show CDR1 as MNHEY and CDR2 as SVGAGI. CDR3 DNA: TGTGCCAGCAGTATCTCGACGAACCCCATCTATGGCTACACCTTC. Its translation is CASSISTNPIYGYTF.

The chain uses TRBV29-1 and TRBJ1-1; D is perhaps TRBD1 (6 bases). This CDR3 has 13 amino acids. The V gene lost 5 bases and the J gene lost 0 bases, with 10 bases spanning the gap. Germline assignment: CDR1 SQVTM and CDR2 ANQGSEA. In DNA form, the CDR3 reads TGCAGCGTTCCAGGGGCCATGAACACTGAAGCTTTCTTT. It yields the protein CSVPGAMNTEAFF.

The chain has TRBV2 and TRBJ2-1; 8 nucleotides align to TRBD1. CDR3 size: 16 residues. The germline gives CDR1 SNHLY, CDR2 FYNNEI. V was clipped by 8 bases and J by 9 bases; unmatched bases: 18. CDR3 loop: CASWGQGAITDLEQFF. For the CDR3, the DNA is TGTGCCAGCTGGGGGCAGGGGGCGATAACGGATCTTGAGCAGTTCTTC.

This clonotype was seen repeatedly, ten times or more. Written as DNA, the CDR3 is TGTGCTAGTTCGGGGGCTGACTCCTACGAGCAGTACTTC. Translation: CASSGADSYEQYF. V usage is TRBV7-2 and J usage is TRBJ2-7; the D call may be TRBD1 or TRBD2 (6 bases each). CDR1 is SGHTA, CDR2 FQGNSA, per germline. The CDR3 loop spans 13 amino acids.

The chain employs TRBV5-5 and TRBJ1-2; D is unclear. Germline V lookup: CDR1 SGHKS, CDR2 YYEKEE (reference sequence). The length of the CDR3 is 13 residues. With 1 base removed from V and 4 bases from J, the gap between germline ends came to 8 bases. The CDR3: CASSLYPGYGYTF. The CDR3 nucleotides are TGTGCCAGCAGCTTGTACCCCGGCTATGGCTACACCTTC. Full variable domain (rest looked up from reference TRBV5-5 and TRBJ1-2): DAGVTQSPTHLIKTRGQQVTLRCSPISGHKSVSWYQQVLGQGPQFIFQYYEKEERGRGNFPDRFSARQFPNYSSELNVNALLLGDSALYLCASSLYPGYGYTFGSGTRLTVV.

The chain uses TRBV12-3 or TRBV12-4 and TRBJ2-3; tentative D call: TRBD1 (6 bases). The CDR3 length is 17 residues. V was pared by 1 base and J by 8 bases, with 22 bases between. The CDR3 here is CASSLGSSGVPSGTQYF. In nucleotides, the CDR3 is TGTGCCAGCAGTTTAGGGTCCTCAGGGGTCCCTTCAGGTACGCAGTATTTT.

This chain uses TRBV4-1 with TRBJ2-3, with TRBD2 matching over 8 bases. CDR3 length: 16 residues. Germline V gene lookup returns CDR1 MGHRA and CDR2 YSYEKL. Losses at the gene ends were 1 base for V and 7 bases for J; bases not matched to a gene: 10. CDR3 sequence: CASSQVAIGRANTQYF. CDR3 coding DNA: TGCGCCAGCAGCCAAGTGGCTATCGGGAGGGCCAATACGCAGTATTTT.

Comments on this clonotype: An end of the junction differs from the germline gene, which may be a read error. The rearrangement uses TRBV5-6 and TRBJ2-4, with D unresolved. The CDR3 runs to 18 residues. Germline loops: CDR1 SGHDT, CDR2 YYEEEE. The CDR3 nucleotides read TGTGTCAGCAGCTTGGGCTTTGCTACGGGCCTAGCCAAAAACATTCAGTACTTC. It encodes CVSSLGFATGLAKNIQYF.

The chain links TRBV4-1 to TRBJ2-1; weak D call: TRBD2 (5 bases). In germline, CDR1 is MGHRA, CDR2 YSYEKL. CDR3 length equals 15 residues. Trimming cost V 1 base and J 6 bases, with 13 bases left between them. The CDR3 is CASSQVTSGANEQFF. The CDR3 DNA reads as TGCGCCAGCAGCCAAGTCACCAGCGGAGCCAATGAGCAGTTCTTC.

The chain has TRBV20-1 and TRBJ2-1; tentative D call: TRBD1 (6 bases). The CDR3 is 15 amino acids. Germline V gene lookup returns CDR1 DFQATT and CDR2 SNEGSKA (reference sequence). Trimming removed 5 bases from V and 0 bases from J, with 14 bases in between. CDR3 nucleotides: TGCAGTGCTCCCCGACAGGTCTCCTCCTACAATGAGCAGTTCTTC. Protein product: CSAPRQVSSYNEQFF.

The J gene is TRBJ2-5, the V gene TRBV13; D remains unclear. The CDR3 contains 17 residues. CDR1 is PRHDT and CDR2 is FYEKMQ in the germline V gene (reference sequence). Trimming stripped 0 bases from V and 2 bases from J, with 16 bases between. CDR3 residues: CASSLGFRARIQETQYF. The CDR3 region has the DNA TGTGCCAGCAGCTTAGGGTTTCGGGCACGTATACAAGAGACCCAGTACTTC.

This clonotype occurred a few times. This chain links TRBV6-2 or TRBV6-3 with TRBJ1-2, with 7 bases fitting TRBD1. CDR3 length equals 11 residues. Losses at the gene ends were 6 bases for V and 10 bases for J; bases not matched to a gene: 5. Looked up from germline, CDR1 is MNHEY and CDR2 is SVGEGT. Here the CDR3 reads CASSSGQDYTF. CDR3 sequence (DNA): TGTGCCAGCAGCTCCGGACAGGACTACACCTTC.

For this clonotype: The junction shows a germline mismatch at one end, possibly a read error. V usage is TRBV6-1 and J usage is TRBJ2-3, with D maybe TRBD1 (5 bases). The length of the CDR3 is 12 residues. CDR1 and CDR2 (germline): MNHNS, SASEGT. The CDR3 here is CASGASTDTRYF. Written as DNA, the CDR3 is TGTGCCAGCGGGGCGAGCACAGATACGCGGTATTTT.

J is TRBJ2-5 and V is TRBV20-1; D gene unclear. The CDR3 extends over 12 amino acids. V was trimmed by 4 bases and J by 2 bases, leaving 8 bases between them. Per germline, CDR1 DFQATT and CDR2 SNEGSKA (reference sequence). The CDR3 spells CSATDLQETQYF. In DNA, the CDR3 is TGCAGTGCTACGGATCTACAAGAGACCCAGTACTTC.

This clonotype turned up a few times. V gene TRBV4-1 combines with J gene TRBJ2-3; 8 bases fit TRBD2. The length of the CDR3 is 16 residues. From germline, CDR1 is MGHRA and CDR2 YSYEKL. The ends lost 0 bases at V and 8 bases at J; junction bases unmatched: 10. In DNA, the CDR3 is TGCGCCAGCAGCCAAGAGGTAGCGGGAAGGTTAAGTACGCAGTATTTT. Protein product: CASSQEVAGRLSTQYF.

The chain recombines TRBV19 with TRBJ2-1; 15 bases agree with TRBD2. The CDR3 totals 18 residues. V was pared by 1 base and J by 4 bases, with 5 bases of the junction left unmatched. The germline CDR1 and CDR2 sequences are LNHDA and SQIVND (reference sequence). The CDR3 is CASSIGTSGRALYNEQFF. The CDR3 DNA follows: TGTGCCAGTAGTATAGGGACTAGCGGGAGGGCCCTTTACAATGAGCAGTTCTTC.

V and J are TRBV18 and TRBJ1-6; D gene unclear. Germline values: CDR1 KGHSH, CDR2 LQKENI. Trimming removed 3 bases at V and 7 bases at J, with 10 bases between. The CDR3 covers 14 residues. The CDR3 reads CASSPRTDNSPLHF. The CDR3 nucleotides are TGTGCCAGCTCACCCAGGACTGACAATTCACCCCTCCACTTT.

This clonotype was seen only a few times. This chain connects TRBV28 to TRBJ2-2, with D possibly being TRBD2 (5 bases). The CDR3 covers 17 residues. Per the germline V gene, CDR1 is MDHEN and CDR2 is SYDVKM. Trimming left V 6 bases short and J 13 bases short, with 30 bases between. The CDR3 here is CASSDLSRTPGIGGLFF. As DNA, the CDR3 is TGTGCCAGCAGCGACCTCAGCAGAACACCGGGGATTGGCGGGCTGTTTTTT. The full variable domain, in which reference TRBV28 and TRBJ2-2 provide the parts outside the CDR3, is DVKVTQSSRYLVKRTGEKVFLECVQDMDHENMFWYRQDPGLGLRLIYFSYDVKMKEKGDIPEGYSVSREKKERFSLILESASTNQTSMYLCASSDLSRTPGIGGLFFGEGSRLTVL.

This clonotype was seen more than once but under ten times. The V and J genes are TRBV7-9 and TRBJ1-2; TRBD1 is a possible D gene (5 bases). Per germline, CDR1 SEHNR and CDR2 FQNEAQ (reference sequence). V lost 3 bases to trimming and J lost 8 bases, with 16 bases between them. This CDR3 region has 14 residues. CDR3 sequence reads: CASSLFQGPRGYTF. The CDR3, as DNA: TGTGCCAGCAGCTTGTTTCAGGGCCCGAGAGGCTACACCTTC.